This T cell receptor beta chain comes out of a study of blood T cell repertoires in COVID-19. Study overall: COVID-19 samples collected from the United States, Italy and Spain covered acute and convalescent phases. T cells, B-cell-depleted T cells, or PBMCs provided the cDNA or gDNA that served as material.

The ends were cut back, 6 bases at V and 5 bases at J, with 16 bases in the middle. CDR1 SNHLY and CDR2 FYNNEI come from the germline V gene. The CDR3 spans 14 residues. Per the original methods: Amplification with reference gene primers provided the estimates of nucleated cell counts. Libraries were prepared by immunoSEQ multiplex PCR; TCRdb keeps only in-frame clonotypes and omits some of them. The DNA was the basis for D and trimming; V, J and clone size are from that table. The repertoire holds about 71,000 clones, with approximately 90% as singletons. The sample was peripheral blood. V usage is TRBV2 and J usage is TRBJ1-1; D unclear. The clonotype was recovered from a man over 45 with acute or convalescent COVID-19. CDR3 nucleotide sequence: TGTGCCAGCAGATCGGACGGGGAAGGGACTGAAGCTTTCTTT. Translation gives CASRSDGEGTEAFF.